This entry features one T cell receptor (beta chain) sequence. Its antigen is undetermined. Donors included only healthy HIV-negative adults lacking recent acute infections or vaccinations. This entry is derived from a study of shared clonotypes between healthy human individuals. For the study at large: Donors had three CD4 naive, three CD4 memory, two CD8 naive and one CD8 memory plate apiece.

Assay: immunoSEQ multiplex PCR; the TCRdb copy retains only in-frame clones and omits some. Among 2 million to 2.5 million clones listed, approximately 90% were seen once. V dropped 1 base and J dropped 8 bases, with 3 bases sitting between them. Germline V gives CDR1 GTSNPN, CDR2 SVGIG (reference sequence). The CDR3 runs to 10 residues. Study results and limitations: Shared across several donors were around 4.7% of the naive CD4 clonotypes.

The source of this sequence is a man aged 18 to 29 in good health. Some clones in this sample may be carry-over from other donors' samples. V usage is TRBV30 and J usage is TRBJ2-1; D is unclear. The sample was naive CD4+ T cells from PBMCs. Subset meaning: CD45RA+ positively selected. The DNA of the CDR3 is TGTGCCTGGAGTGAGTATGAGCAGTTCTTC. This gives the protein CAWSEYEQFF.